This TCR beta chain was captured by sequencing in a study of blood T cell repertoires in COVID-19 (dated by TCRdb to about 2020). Turning to the overall study: Collaborator samples came from the United States, Italy and Spain and covered acute and convalescent phases of COVID-19. Where available, HLA class I and class II types were taken from metadata supplied by the sample provider and were not determined by assay-based typing. The sample metadata nearly always contained a de-identified subject ID, COVID-19 status, age in years and sex. The repertoires were made available in a free public database intended to serve as a resource for research on the immune response to SARS-CoV-2. The material from the prospective study consisted of cDNA or gDNA derived from T cells, B-cell-depleted T cells, or PBMCs. The dataset comprised deeply sampled blood TCRbeta repertoires from subjects exposed to, actively infected with, or recovered from COVID-19. Samples were obtained from the ongoing ImmuneRACE study (first 160 participants) and from some 1,200 subjects provided by 6 global collaborators.

In regard to this clone: Its antigen specificity is not known. Base qualities are not recorded, but no much larger clone differs from it by a single base.

TCRbeta CDR3 regions were amplified from genomic DNA using the immunoSEQ Assay, a bias-controlled multiplex PCR. On the authors' methods: The number of nucleated cells in each sample was estimated by amplification of reference gene primers within the assay. To quantify the absolute abundance of each unique TCRbeta CDR3 rearrangement, sequence reads were collapsed and filtered. For each sample, productive Simpson clonality was calculated by taking the square root of Simpson's diversity index across productive rearrangements. TCRdb took over this immuneACCESS table, retaining in-frame rearrangements with V and J assigned. Such tables are incomplete; in checked studies, under half of the missing clones stem from an unresolved V gene, and the remainder is unexplained. The V and J calls and clone size are taken from that table; D and trimming were inferred from the DNA. The sample profile shows roughly 100,000 clones; around 80% of them were found once. Of the sample, around 18% is held by the ten largest clones.

On the study overall, not on this receptor specifically: The quantity of clinical and demographic metadata differed by source and by participant and was supplied without curation.

CDR1 is given as SGHTA and CDR2 as FQGNSA, both from the germline V gene. Trimming removed 6 bases from V and 8 bases from J; the gene matches leave 9 bases unexplained. The CDR3, cysteine through phenylalanine, is 13 amino acids long. The kept DNA is CDR3 alone, 39 bases in frame from the first base. Each collaborating institution followed its own protocols to collect whole blood in K2EDTA tubes. For TCRbeta analysis, collaborator samples were shipped as frozen whole blood, as isolated PBMCs, or as DNA extracted from either sample type. This sequence originates from a man older than 75 with acute or convalescent COVID-19. The chain couples TRBV7-2 to TRBJ1-2; TRBD1 matches 7 bases in the middle. The sequencing input was peripheral blood. The CDR3 reads as follows: CASSRRQGGGYTF. The nucleotide sequence reads TGTGCCAGCAGTCGGAGACAGGGCGGGGGCTACACCTTC.